This T cell receptor beta chain was captured by sequencing in a study of glioma-infiltrating T cells. This CDR3 is built from 11 residues. Germline V gene sequence: CDR1 MDHEN, CDR2 SYDVKM. Remarks on this clonotype: This may stem from a read error, because a much larger clone lies one nucleotide away.

Amplification of TCR alpha and beta CDR3 regions from RNA used iRepertoire nested multiplex PCR. TCRdb independently ran MiXCR on the multiplex PCR reads; one entry per CDR3 protein. The sample includes 300,000 to 400,000 distinct CDR3 sequences, roughly two fifths of them seen just once. J is TRBJ2-1 and V is TRBV28; 9 bases line up with TRBD2. This receptor was identified in a human donor with low-grade glioma or glioblastoma, undergoing nonglioma brain surgery, or in good health (not recorded which). Sequencing was done on a sample of glioma tissue, nonneoplastic brain tissue, or PBMCs (not recorded which). The CDR3, as DNA: TGTGCCAGTTCGCCCGGGACTAGCAAGTTATTC. This translates into CASSPGTSKLF. The variable domain in full, completed from reference TRBV28 and TRBJ2-1, reads DVKVTQSSRYLVKRTGEKVFLECVQDMDHENMFWYRQDPGLGLRLIYFSYDVKMKEKGDIPEGYSVSREKKERFSLILESASTNQTSMYLCASSPGTSKLFGPGTRLTVL.